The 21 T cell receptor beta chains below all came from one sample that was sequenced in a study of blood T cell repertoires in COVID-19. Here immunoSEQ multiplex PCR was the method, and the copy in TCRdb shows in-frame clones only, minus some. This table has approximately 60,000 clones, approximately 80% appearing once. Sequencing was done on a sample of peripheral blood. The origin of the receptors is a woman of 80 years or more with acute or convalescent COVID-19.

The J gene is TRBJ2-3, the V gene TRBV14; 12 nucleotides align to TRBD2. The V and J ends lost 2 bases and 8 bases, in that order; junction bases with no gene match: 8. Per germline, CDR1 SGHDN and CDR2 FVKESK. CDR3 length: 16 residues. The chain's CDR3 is CASSQRLAGDGATQYF. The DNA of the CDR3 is TGTGCCAGCAGCCAAAGACTAGCGGGAGATGGTGCTACGCAGTATTTT.

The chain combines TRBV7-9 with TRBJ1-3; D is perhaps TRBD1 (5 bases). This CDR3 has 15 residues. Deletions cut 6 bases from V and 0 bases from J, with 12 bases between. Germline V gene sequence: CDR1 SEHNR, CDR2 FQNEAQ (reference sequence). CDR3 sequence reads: CASSPRDFSGNTIYF. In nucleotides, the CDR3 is TGTGCCAGCAGTCCGAGGGACTTCTCTGGAAACACCATATATTTT.

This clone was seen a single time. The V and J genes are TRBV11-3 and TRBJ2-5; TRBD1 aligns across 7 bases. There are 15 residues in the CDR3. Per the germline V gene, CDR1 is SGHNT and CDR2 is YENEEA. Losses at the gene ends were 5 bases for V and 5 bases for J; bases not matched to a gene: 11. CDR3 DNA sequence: TGTGCCAGCAGCACCCAGACAGGGAGCGTTGAGACCCAGTACTTC. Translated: CASSTQTGSVETQYF.

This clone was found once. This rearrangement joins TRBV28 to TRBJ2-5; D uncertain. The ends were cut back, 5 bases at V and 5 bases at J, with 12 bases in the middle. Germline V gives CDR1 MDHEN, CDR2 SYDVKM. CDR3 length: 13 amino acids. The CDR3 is CASSPELGETQYF. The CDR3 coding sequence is TGTGCCAGCAGTCCCGAGCTGGGCGAGACCCAGTACTTC.

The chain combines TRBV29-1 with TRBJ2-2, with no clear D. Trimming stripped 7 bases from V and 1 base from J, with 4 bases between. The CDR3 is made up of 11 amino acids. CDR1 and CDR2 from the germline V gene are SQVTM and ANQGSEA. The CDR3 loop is CSGRNTGELFF. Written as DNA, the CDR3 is TGCAGCGGTAGGAACACCGGGGAGCTGTTTTTT.

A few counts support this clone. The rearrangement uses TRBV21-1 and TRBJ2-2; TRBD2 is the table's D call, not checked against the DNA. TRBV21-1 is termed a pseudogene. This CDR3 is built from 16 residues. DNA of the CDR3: TGTGCCAGCAGCAAAGTGGGGGGGCTGGACACCGGGGAGCTGTTTTTT. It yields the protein CASSKVGGLDTGELFF.

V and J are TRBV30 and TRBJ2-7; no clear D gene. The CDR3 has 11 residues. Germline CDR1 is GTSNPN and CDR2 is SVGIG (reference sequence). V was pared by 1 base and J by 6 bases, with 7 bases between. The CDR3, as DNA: TGTGCCTGGAGTGGGTTCGGCGAGCAGTACTTC. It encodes CAWSGFGEQYF.

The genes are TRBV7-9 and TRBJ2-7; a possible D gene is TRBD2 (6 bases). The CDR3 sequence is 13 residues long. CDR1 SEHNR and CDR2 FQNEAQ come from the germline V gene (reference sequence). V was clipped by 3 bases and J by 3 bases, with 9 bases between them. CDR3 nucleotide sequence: TGTGCCAGCAGCTTGGCTAGCGACTACGAGCAGTACTTC. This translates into CASSLASDYEQYF.

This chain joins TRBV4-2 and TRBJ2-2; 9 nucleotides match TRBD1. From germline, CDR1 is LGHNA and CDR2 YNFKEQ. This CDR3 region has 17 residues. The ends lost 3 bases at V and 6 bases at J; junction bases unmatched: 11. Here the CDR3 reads CASSHPLGTGRAGELFF. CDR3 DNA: TGTGCCAGCAGCCACCCTCTTGGGACAGGGCGGGCCGGGGAGCTGTTTTTT.

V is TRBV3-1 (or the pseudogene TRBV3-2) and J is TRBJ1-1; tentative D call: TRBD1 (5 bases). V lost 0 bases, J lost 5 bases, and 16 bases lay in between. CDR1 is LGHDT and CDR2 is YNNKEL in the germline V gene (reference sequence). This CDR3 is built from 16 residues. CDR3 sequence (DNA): TGTGCCAGCAGCCAAGAAGGCCAGGGAGGGGAAACTGAAGCTTTCTTT. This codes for CASSQEGQGGETEAFF.

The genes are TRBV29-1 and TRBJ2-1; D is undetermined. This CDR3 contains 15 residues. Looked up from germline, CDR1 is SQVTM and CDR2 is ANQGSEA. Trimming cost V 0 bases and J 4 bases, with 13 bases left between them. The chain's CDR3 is CSVEDGGGRYNEQFF. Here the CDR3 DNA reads TGCAGCGTTGAAGACGGCGGTGGCCGATACAATGAGCAGTTCTTC.

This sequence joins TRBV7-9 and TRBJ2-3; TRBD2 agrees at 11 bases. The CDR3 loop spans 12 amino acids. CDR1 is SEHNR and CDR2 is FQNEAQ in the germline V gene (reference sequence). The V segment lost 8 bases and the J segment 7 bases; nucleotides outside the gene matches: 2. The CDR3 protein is CASVAGGNTQYF. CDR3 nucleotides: TGTGCCAGCGTAGCGGGAGGGAATACGCAGTATTTT. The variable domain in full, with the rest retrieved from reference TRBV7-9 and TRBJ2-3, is DTGVSQNPRHKITKRGQNVTFRCDPISEHNRLYWYRQTLGQGPEFLTYFQNEAQLEKSRLLSDRFSAERPKGSFSTLEIQRTEQGDSAMYLCASVAGGNTQYFGPGTRLTVL.

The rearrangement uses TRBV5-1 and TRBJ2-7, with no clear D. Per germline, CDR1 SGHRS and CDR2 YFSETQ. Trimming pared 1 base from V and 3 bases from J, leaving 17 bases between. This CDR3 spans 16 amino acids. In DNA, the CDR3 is TGCGCCAGCAGCTTGAGCAAAGACATTCCCCTCTACGAGCAGTACTTC. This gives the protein CASSLSKDIPLYEQYF.

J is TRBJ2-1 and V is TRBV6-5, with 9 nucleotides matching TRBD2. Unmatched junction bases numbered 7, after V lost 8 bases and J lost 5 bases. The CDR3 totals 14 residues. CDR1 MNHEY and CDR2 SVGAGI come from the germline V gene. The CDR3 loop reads CASRLTSGNNEQFF. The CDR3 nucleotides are TGTGCCAGCCGTTTGACTAGCGGCAACAATGAGCAGTTCTTC.

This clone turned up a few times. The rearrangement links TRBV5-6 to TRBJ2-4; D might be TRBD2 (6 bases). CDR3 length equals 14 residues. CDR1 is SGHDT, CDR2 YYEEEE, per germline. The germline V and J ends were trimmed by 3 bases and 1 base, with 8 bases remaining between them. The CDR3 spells CASSSEGAKNIQYF. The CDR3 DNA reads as TGTGCCAGCAGCTCGGAGGGGGCCAAAAACATTCAGTACTTC.

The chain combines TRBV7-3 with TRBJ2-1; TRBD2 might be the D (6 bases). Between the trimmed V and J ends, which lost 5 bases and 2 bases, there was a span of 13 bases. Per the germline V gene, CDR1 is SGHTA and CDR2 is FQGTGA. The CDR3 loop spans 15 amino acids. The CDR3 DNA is TGTGCCAGCAGCCTATGGGCTAGCGCCTACAATGAGCAGTTCTTC. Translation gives CASSLWASAYNEQFF.

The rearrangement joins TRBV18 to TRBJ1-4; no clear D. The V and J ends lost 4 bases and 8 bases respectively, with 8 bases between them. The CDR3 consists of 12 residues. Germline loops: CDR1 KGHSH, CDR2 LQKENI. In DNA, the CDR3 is TGTGCCAGCTCACTGAGAGGAGAAAAACTGTTTTTT. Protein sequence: CASSLRGEKLFF. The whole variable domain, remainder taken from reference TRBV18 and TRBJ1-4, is NAGVMQNPRHLVRRRGQEARLRCSPMKGHSHVYWYRQLPEEGLKFMVYLQKENIIDESGMPKERFSAEFPKEGPSILRIQQVVRGDSAAYFCASSLRGEKLFFGSGTQLSVL.

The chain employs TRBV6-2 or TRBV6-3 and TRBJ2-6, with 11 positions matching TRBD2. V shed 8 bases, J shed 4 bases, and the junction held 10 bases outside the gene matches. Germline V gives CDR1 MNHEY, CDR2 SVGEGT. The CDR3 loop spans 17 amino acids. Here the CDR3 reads CASRLLAGVSGANVLTF. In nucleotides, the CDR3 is TGTGCCAGCCGTTTACTAGCGGGAGTATCAGGGGCCAACGTCCTGACTTTC.

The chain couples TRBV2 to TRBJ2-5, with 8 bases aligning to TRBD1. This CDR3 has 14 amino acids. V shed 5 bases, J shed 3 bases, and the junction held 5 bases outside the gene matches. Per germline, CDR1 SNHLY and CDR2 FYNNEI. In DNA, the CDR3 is TGTGCCAGCAGTTTCGGACAGGGAGAAGAGACCCAGTACTTC. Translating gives CASSFGQGEETQYF.

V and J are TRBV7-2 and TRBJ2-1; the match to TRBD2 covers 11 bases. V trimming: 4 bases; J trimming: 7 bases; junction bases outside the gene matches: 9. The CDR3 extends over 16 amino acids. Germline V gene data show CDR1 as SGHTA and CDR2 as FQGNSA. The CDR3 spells CASSSRLAGIRNEQFF. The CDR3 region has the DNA TGTGCCAGCAGCTCAAGACTAGCGGGAATCAGGAATGAGCAGTTCTTC.

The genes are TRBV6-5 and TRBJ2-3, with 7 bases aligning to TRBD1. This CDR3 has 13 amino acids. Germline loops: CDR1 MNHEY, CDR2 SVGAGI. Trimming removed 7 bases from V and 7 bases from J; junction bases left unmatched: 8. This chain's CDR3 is CASTRPQGNTQYF. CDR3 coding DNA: TGTGCCAGCACCCGACCACAGGGGAATACGCAGTATTTT.